These T cell receptor beta chains were read from a single sample in a study of OX40 agonist ivuxolimab in advanced cancers. The protocol was immunoSEQ multiplex PCR, while the TCRdb copy is restricted to in-frame clones and leaves out a portion. The sample includes 72,000 or so clones, about 91% of them seen just once. Sequenced here: CD4+ or CD8+ T cells sorted from blood, sampled in a trial of the OX40 agonist ivuxolimab. The receptors come from an adult with an advanced solid tumor such as melanoma, head and neck, liver or kidney cancer. The CDR3 runs from the conserved cysteine through the conserved F or W. D genes are given only for firm matches. Some rows have no size entry. The others give once, few or many, or a class for an expanded clone.

CASSLRESSYNSPLHF	TGCGCCAGCAGCTTGCGGGAGAGCTCCTATAATTCACCCCTCCACTTT	TRBV5-1	TRBJ1-6	-	-	16
CASSRTGAGANVLTF	TGTGCCAGCTCACGGACAGGGGCTGGGGCCAACGTCCTGACTTTC	TRBV18	TRBJ2-6	-	TRBD1	15
CATLDRGNQPQHF	TGTGCCACCTTGGACAGGGGTAATCAGCCCCAGCATTTT	TRBV6-5	TRBJ1-5	-	TRBD1	13
CASSLDYGRVGTNEQFF	TGTGCCAGCAGCTTGGACTACGGGAGGGTAGGCACCAATGAGCAGTTCTTC	TRBV5-6	TRBJ2-1	-	TRBD2	17
CASTPGQGAYEQYF	TGTGCCAGCACCCCGGGACAGGGGGCTTACGAGCAGTACTTC	TRBV9	TRBJ2-7	-	TRBD1	14
CASSQDLWSNEQFF	TGCGCCAGCAGCCAAGATCTGTGGAGCAATGAGCAGTTCTTC	TRBV4-3	TRBJ2-1	-	-	14
CASSYSRDDYSPLHF	TGTGCCAGCAGTTACTCGAGGGACGATTATTCACCCCTCCACTTT	TRBV6-5	TRBJ1-6	few	-	15
CASSEQGADTIYF	TGTGCCAGCAGTGAACAGGGGGCGGACACCATATATTTT	TRBV6-1	TRBJ1-3	-	TRBD1	13
CASSPGGTQYF	TGTGCCAGCTCACCCGGGGGTACGCAGTATTTT	TRBV18	TRBJ2-3	-	-	11
CASSRDRVAEAFF	TGTGCCAGCAGCCGGGACAGGGTTGCTGAAGCTTTCTTT	TRBV7-2	TRBJ1-1	-	TRBD1	13
CASRVENEQFF	TGTGCCAGCAGGGTAGAAAATGAGCAGTTCTTC	TRBV6-1	TRBJ2-1	-	-	11
CASSELEAHQETQYF	TGTGCCAGCAGTGAATTGGAGGCTCACCAAGAGACCCAGTACTTC	TRBV2	TRBJ2-5	-	-	15
CASSLSSSNQPQHF	TGTGCCAGCAGCTTATCTTCTAGCAATCAGCCCCAGCATTTT	TRBV7-9	TRBJ1-5	few	-	14
CASSDSLVPGLGSPLHF	TGTGCCAGCAGTGATTCACTGGTCCCGGGACTGGGCTCACCCCTCCACTTT	TRBV6-1	TRBJ1-6	-	-	17
CASSEGGRGVSYNEQFF	TGTGCCAGCAGTGAAGGGGGACGGGGGGTCTCCTACAATGAGCAGTTCTTC	TRBV2	TRBJ2-1	-	TRBD2	17
CASSPRQSPDTQYF	TGTGCCAGCAGCCCCCGACAGAGCCCAGATACGCAGTATTTT	TRBV7-2	TRBJ2-3	-	-	14
CASSGGSSTDTQYF	TGTGCCAGCAGTGGAGGGTCTAGCACAGATACGCAGTATTTT	TRBV5-4	TRBJ2-3	-	-	14
CASSVLPDRGGNEQFF	TGTGCCAGCAGTGTTCTTCCGGACAGGGGGGGCAATGAGCAGTTCTTC	TRBV6-4	TRBJ2-1	-	TRBD1	16
CASRVGYTSNYGYTF	TGTGCCAGCAGAGTAGGCTACACATCTAACTATGGCTACACCTTC	TRBV5-1	TRBJ1-2	-	-	15
CASSSNRWGMTYEQYF	TGTGCCAGCAGCTCTAACCGCTGGGGGATGACCTACGAGCAGTACTTC	TRBV7-2	TRBJ2-7	-	-	16
CASSSRGPSYEQYF	TGTGCCAGCAGCTCCCGGGGTCCCTCCTACGAGCAGTACTTC	TRBV7-9	TRBJ2-7	-	-	14
CASAAAGELFF	TGTGCCAGTGCGGCGGCCGGGGAGCTGTTTTTT	TRBV7-2	TRBJ2-2	-	-	11
CASSSSMGGGGTDTQYF	TGCGCCAGCAGTAGCTCCATGGGCGGGGGGGGCACAGATACGCAGTATTTT	TRBV4-3	TRBJ2-3	once	TRBD2	17
CASSFSQYEQYF	TGTGCCAGCAGTTTTTCACAATACGAGCAGTACTTC	TRBV28	TRBJ2-7	-	-	12
CASSAGQGAEKLFF	TGCGCCAGCAGCGCGGGACAGGGGGCGGAAAAACTGTTTTTT	TRBV5-1	TRBJ1-4	-	TRBD1	14
CASSLGAGGRIDTQYF	TGCGCCAGCAGCTTGGGAGCGGGGGGGCGCATAGATACGCAGTATTTT	TRBV5-1	TRBJ2-3	-	TRBD2	16
CASSLGDNPTVYEQYF	TGTGCCAGCAGCTTAGGTGACAACCCGACTGTCTACGAGCAGTACTTC	TRBV11-1	TRBJ2-7	-	-	16
CASSQGRGAGGADTQYF	TGCGCCAGCAGCCAAGGGAGAGGCGCGGGAGGCGCAGATACGCAGTATTTT	TRBV4-3	TRBJ2-3	-	TRBD2	17
CASSFRTSGTDTQYF	TGTGCCAGCAGCTTTAGGACTAGCGGCACAGATACGCAGTATTTT	TRBV7-2	TRBJ2-3	-	TRBD2	15
CASSALAGGSIYNEQFF	TGTGCCAGCAGCGCGCTAGCGGGGGGCAGTATCTACAATGAGCAGTTCTTC	TRBV7-9	TRBJ2-1	-	TRBD2	17
CASSLTPQGSEAFF	TGTGCCAGCAGCTTGACTCCCCAGGGTTCTGAAGCTTTCTTT	TRBV5-5	TRBJ1-1	few	-	14
CALNRTPSTEAFF	TGTGCCCTTAATAGGACGCCAAGCACTGAAGCTTTCTTT	TRBV28	TRBJ1-1	-	-	13
CASSISQGAVGYNEQFF	TGTGCCAGTAGTATTTCCCAGGGGGCAGTTGGGTACAATGAGCAGTTCTTC	TRBV19	TRBJ2-1	-	TRBD1	17
CASSQGTSNTGELFF	TGTGCCAGCAGCCAAGGGACATCGAACACCGGGGAGCTGTTTTTT	TRBV7-3	TRBJ2-2	-	-	15
CASSSPSGAGEKLFF	TGTGCCAGCAGTTCCCCCTCTGGGGCGGGAGAAAAACTGTTTTTT	TRBV28	TRBJ1-4	-	-	15
CATSRDGGQGVGETQYF	TGTGCCACCAGCAGAGACGGGGGACAGGGAGTGGGAGAGACCCAGTACTTC	TRBV15	TRBJ2-5	-	TRBD1	17
CASTPAWGSNYGYTF	TGTGCCAGTACTCCGGCTTGGGGTTCTAACTATGGCTACACCTTC	TRBV19	TRBJ1-2	-	-	15
CAWSGDLYGYTF	TGTGCCTGGAGTGGAGACCTCTATGGCTACACCTTC	TRBV30	TRBJ1-2	-	-	12
CAIRRTGTEGAYEQYF	TGTGCCATCAGGCGCACAGGGACAGAAGGAGCCTACGAGCAGTACTTC	TRBV10-3	TRBJ2-7	once	TRBD1	16
CASSPGQGAREKLFF	TGTGCCAGCAGCCCCGGACAGGGGGCGAGGGAAAAACTGTTTTTT	TRBV7-9	TRBJ1-4	-	TRBD1	15
CASSLQDVNTEAFF	TGTGCCAGCAGTCTACAGGACGTTAACACTGAAGCTTTCTTT	TRBV6-5	TRBJ1-1	-	-	14
CASSPLTRGMDSPLHF	TGTGCCAGCTCACCACTTACTCGGGGAATGGATTCACCCCTCCACTTT	TRBV18	TRBJ1-6	few	-	16
CAISELGGRVAGNTIYF	TGTGCCATCAGTGAGCTTGGGGGGCGGGTTGCCGGAAACACCATATATTTT	TRBV10-3	TRBJ1-3	-	-	17
CASSPGTSGNTIYF	TGTGCCAGCTCACCGGGGACATCGGGAAACACCATATATTTT	TRBV18	TRBJ1-3	once	-	14
CSVVSGGVSDTQYF	TGCAGCGTTGTTAGCGGGGGGGTATCAGATACGCAGTATTTT	TRBV29-1	TRBJ2-3	-	TRBD2	14
CASSGGLMTGQRRETQYF	TGTGCCAGCAGTGGAGGTTTAATGACAGGCCAACGACGAGAGACCCAGTACTTC	TRBV25-1	TRBJ2-5	few	-	18
CASSEAINTEAFF	TGTGCCAGCTCAGAGGCGATAAACACTGAAGCTTTCTTT	TRBV18	TRBJ1-1	-	-	13
CASSRRTGTGANVLTF	TGTGCCAGCAGCCGACGGACAGGGACTGGGGCCAACGTCCTGACTTTC	TRBV7-2	TRBJ2-6	-	TRBD1	16
CASSASYSNQPQHF	TGTGCCAGCAGCGCCAGCTATAGCAATCAGCCCCAGCATTTT	TRBV9	TRBJ1-5	-	-	14
CASVWRGSDQPQHF	TGTGCCAGCGTCTGGAGGGGGTCCGATCAGCCCCAGCATTTT	TRBV6-6	TRBJ1-5	-	-	14
CASSLGQGNTGELFF	TGTGCCAGCAGTTTGGGACAGGGAAACACCGGGGAGCTGTTTTTT	TRBV28	TRBJ2-2	-	TRBD1	15
CASSLLAYQPQHF	TGTGCCAGCAGCTTACTGGCTTATCAGCCCCAGCATTTT	TRBV7-8	TRBJ1-5	-	-	13
CASSPGPADTEAFF	TGTGCCAGCAGTCCCGGACCTGCAGACACTGAAGCTTTCTTT	TRBV2	TRBJ1-1	-	-	14
CASSLGRPSNYGYTF	TGTGCCAGCAGCTTGGGCCGGCCCTCTAACTATGGCTACACCTTC	TRBV5-1	TRBJ1-2	-	-	15
CASSPGGTSFETQYF	TGTGCCAGCAGCCCAGGAGGGACTTCATTCGAGACCCAGTACTTC	TRBV7-9	TRBJ2-5	-	-	15